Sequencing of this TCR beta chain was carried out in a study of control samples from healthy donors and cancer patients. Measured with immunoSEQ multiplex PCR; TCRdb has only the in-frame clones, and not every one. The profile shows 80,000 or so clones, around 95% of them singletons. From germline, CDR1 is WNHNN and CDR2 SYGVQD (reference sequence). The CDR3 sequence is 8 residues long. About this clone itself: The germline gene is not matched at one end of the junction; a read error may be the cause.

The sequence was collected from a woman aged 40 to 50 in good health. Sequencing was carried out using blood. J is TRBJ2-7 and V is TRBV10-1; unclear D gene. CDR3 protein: CASKGTSF. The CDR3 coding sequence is TGCGCCAGCAAGGGAACCTCCTTC.